The T cell receptor beta chain under discussion was sequenced for a study of T cells after yellow fever vaccination. This clonotype came up many times. The CDR3 covers 16 residues. Germline CDR1 is LGHNA and CDR2 is YSLEER. Germline trimming cut 0 bases from V and 4 bases from J; bases unmatched to any gene: 7. TCRdb analysed the 5' RACE reads with MiXCR anew, one entry per CDR3 protein. The table includes 200,000 to 300,000 distinct CDR3 sequences, approximately 3.8% detected once. The receptor comes from a man younger than 35 who received the YFV17D yellow fever vaccine. V is TRBV4-3 and J is TRBJ2-5; TRBD2 aligns across 8 bases. The sequences come from PBMCs, collected 15 days after the yellow fever booster vaccination. Here the CDR3 reads CASSQDRGGGVETQYF. The CDR3 region has the DNA TGCGCCAGCAGCCAAGATCGGGGGGGCGGTGTAGAGACCCAGTACTTC.